These 25 T cell receptor beta chains came from one sample sequenced in a study of shared clonotypes between healthy human individuals. Here immunoSEQ multiplex PCR was the method, and the copy in TCRdb shows in-frame clones only, minus some. The table lists millions of clones, around 90% of them singletons, with around 0.15% in the top ten. The sequenced sample was naive CD4+ T cells sorted from blood. Sample subset: CD45RA+ positively selected. The receptors originated from a man younger than 35 in good health.

The V and J genes are TRBV28 and TRBJ2-5, with TRBD2 as a possible D gene (6 bases). Trimming took off 11 bases at V and 5 bases at J, with 18 bases between the two ends. The CDR3 is 13 residues long. The V gene's germline CDR1 is MDHEN and CDR2 SYDVKM. CDR3 region: CAASPGAGETQYF. CDR3 in DNA: TGTGCCGCGTCCCCCGGGGCGGGGGAGACCCAGTACTTC.

The V gene is TRBV10-3, the J gene TRBJ2-1; no clear D gene. Germline V gives CDR1 ENHRY, CDR2 SYGVKD. The V end was cut by 9 bases, the J end by 3 bases, with 6 bases between. The CDR3 length is 11 residues. The CDR3 sequence is CAITDYNEQFF. CDR3 DNA sequence: TGTGCCATAACAGACTACAATGAGCAGTTCTTC.

The V gene is TRBV19, the J gene TRBJ1-5; D is uncertain. Germline-derived CDR1 and CDR2 are LNHDA and SQIVND (reference sequence). The V end lost 3 bases, the J end lost 3 bases, and 15 bases lay between the germline ends. The CDR3 consists of 16 residues. In nucleotides, the CDR3 is TGTGCCAGTAGTATTAGGAACACCGCGGACAATCAGCCCCAGCATTTT. Translating gives CASSIRNTADNQPQHF.

The chain has TRBV14 and TRBJ2-3, with D maybe TRBD2 (5 bases). The CDR3 extends over 15 amino acids. CDR1 and CDR2 (germline): SGHDN, FVKESK. Trimming pared 1 base from V and 2 bases from J, leaving 10 bases between. DNA of the CDR3: TGTGCCAGCAGCCAAGGAGAGCGGTTCACAGATACGCAGTATTTT. Translation gives CASSQGERFTDTQYF.

The chain combines TRBV6-6 with TRBJ1-6, with a tentative D call TRBD1 (5 bases). This CDR3 is 14 amino acids long. Germline V CDR1 and CDR2: MNHNY, SVGAGI (reference sequence). The V gene lost 2 bases and the J gene lost 6 bases, with 8 bases spanning the gap. The CDR3 DNA reads as TGTGCCAGCAGTTACCCTGACAGTAATTCACCCCTCCACTTT. Protein product: CASSYPDSNSPLHF.

This sequence joins TRBV5-1 and TRBJ2-2; D remains unclear. Trimming stripped 3 bases from V and 4 bases from J, with 1 base between. The CDR3 runs to 11 residues. From germline, CDR1 is SGHRS and CDR2 YFSETQ. This CDR3 is CASSSTGELFF. CDR3 coding DNA: TGCGCCAGCAGCTCCACCGGGGAGCTGTTTTTT.

This clone has just one count. The chain carries TRBV18 and TRBJ2-2; 10 bases align to TRBD2. V dropped 4 bases and J dropped 4; count of bases not matched to a gene: 6. The CDR3 is 16 residues long. Looked up from germline, CDR1 is KGHSH and CDR2 is LQKENI. This CDR3 is CASSLTSGIGTGELFF. CDR3 DNA: TGTGCCAGCTCACTAACTAGCGGGATAGGCACCGGGGAGCTGTTTTTT.

The rearrangement joins TRBV21-1 to TRBJ1-3; TRBD1 is the table's D call, not checked against the DNA. TRBV21-1 is flagged as a pseudogene. This CDR3 spans 15 amino acids. As DNA, the CDR3 is TGTGCCAGCAGCAAAGATACAGTTCCGAGAGACACCATATATTTT. Translation: CASSKDTVPRDTIYF.

The chain combines TRBV5-1 with TRBJ2-1; 7 bases match TRBD2. The V gene's germline CDR1 is SGHRS and CDR2 YFSETQ. CDR3 length: 16 residues. V gave up 3 bases and J gave up 9 bases; unmatched junction bases: 15. The CDR3 DNA is TGCGCCAGCAGCTGGGGGATGAGCGGGATGTGGGGTGAGCAGTTCTTC. Translating gives CASSWGMSGMWGEQFF.

The count of this clone is one. The chain joins TRBV27 to TRBJ2-1; 12 positions agree with TRBD2. Per the germline V gene, CDR1 is MNHEY and CDR2 is SMNVEV (reference sequence). The CDR3 loop spans 17 amino acids. The V gene end was trimmed by 6 bases and the J gene end by 1 base; junction bases not matched to a gene: 7. The CDR3 coding sequence is TGTGCCAGCAGCTCTCTGACTAGCGGGAGTTCCTACAATGAGCAGTTCTTC. Amino acid sequence: CASSSLTSGSSYNEQFF.

V gene TRBV11-3 combines with J gene TRBJ2-5; 9 positions match TRBD1. The V gene end was trimmed by 5 bases and the J gene end by 4 bases; junction bases not matched to a gene: 11. Germline V gene lookup returns CDR1 SGHNT and CDR2 YENEEA. The CDR3 has 16 residues. The CDR3 loop is CASSPGTGPLGETQYF. The CDR3 nucleotides are TGTGCCAGCAGCCCCGGGACAGGGCCTCTGGGAGAGACCCAGTACTTC.

This chain connects TRBV5-1 to TRBJ1-2; a weak D match, TRBD1 (5 bases). In germline, CDR1 is SGHRS, CDR2 YFSETQ. The CDR3 has 16 amino acids. V shed 3 bases and J shed 2 bases, with 17 bases lying between them. The CDR3 DNA follows: TGCGCCAGCAGCTGGGCCGGGACGTCGGGAAACTATGGCTACACCTTC. Amino acid sequence: CASSWAGTSGNYGYTF. Together with reference TRBV5-1 and TRBJ1-2, the CDR3 gives the full variable domain: KAGVTQTPRYLIKTRGQQVTLSCSPISGHRSVSWYQQTPGQGLQFLFEYFSETQRNKGNFPGRFSGRQFSNSRSEMNVSTLELGDSALYLCASSWAGTSGNYGYTFGSGTRLTVV.

As for this clone: The same CDR3 is also encoded by other DNA sequences in this sample. This rearrangement joins TRBV7-2 to TRBJ2-7; TRBD2 matches 7 bases. This CDR3 comprises 14 residues. CDR1 and CDR2 from the germline V gene are SGHTA and FQGNSA. After removal of 2 bases from V and 2 bases from J, the junction contained 3 bases not matched to a gene. CDR3 loop: CASSLLAATYEQYF. CDR3 in DNA: TGTGCCAGCAGCTTACTAGCGGCCACCTACGAGCAGTACTTC. Filled out from reference TRBV7-2 and TRBJ2-7, the complete variable domain reads GAGVSQSPSNKVTEKGKDVELRCDPISGHTALYWYRQSLGQGLEFLIYFQGNSAPDKSGLPSDRFSAERTGGSVSTLTIQRTQQEDSAVYLCASSLLAATYEQYFGPGTRLTVT.

This chain joins TRBV5-1 and TRBJ1-1; 9 nucleotides align to TRBD1. The V and J ends lost 4 bases and 1 base, in that order; junction bases with no gene match: 14. This CDR3 region has 18 residues. Germline loops: CDR1 SGHRS, CDR2 YFSETQ. CDR3 amino acids: CASSVLPGQGAKNTEAFF. The CDR3 nucleotides are TGCGCCAGCAGCGTATTACCGGGACAGGGTGCGAAGAACACTGAAGCTTTCTTT.

This sequence joins TRBV19 and TRBJ2-7; the match to TRBD2 covers 8 bases. The germline V gene has CDR1 LNHDA and CDR2 SQIVND (reference sequence). V dropped 4 bases and J dropped 3; count of bases not matched to a gene: 8. CDR3 length: 15 amino acids. The CDR3 nucleotides read TGTGCCAGTAGTACGGCCTCCGGGACTAGCTACGAGCAGTACTTC. Translation gives CASSTASGTSYEQYF.

The CDR3 loop reads CAIAGGPANEQFF. CDR3 DNA sequence: TGTGCCATAGCGGGAGGGCCAGCCAATGAGCAGTTCTTC. The J gene is TRBJ2-1, the V gene TRBV6-5; 11 bases match TRBD2. V lost 10 bases, J lost 6 bases, and 5 bases stayed unmatched. The CDR3 covers 13 residues. Germline CDR1 reads MNHEY; CDR2 reads SVGAGI.

The chain is built from TRBV29-1 and TRBJ2-1; D is unclear. The germline V and J ends were trimmed by 4 bases and 9 bases, with 13 bases remaining between them. The length of the CDR3 is 12 residues. Germline loops: CDR1 SQVTM, CDR2 ANQGSEA. CDR3 sequence reads: CSVVHGWGEQFF. The CDR3 DNA sequence: TGCAGCGTTGTGCATGGTTGGGGTGAGCAGTTCTTC.

The count of this clone is one. The chain is built from TRBV28 and TRBJ2-5; D is unresolved. The germline CDR1 and CDR2 sequences are MDHEN and SYDVKM. This CDR3 comprises 13 residues. Trimming cost V 3 bases and J 3 bases, with 8 bases left between them. This chain's CDR3 is CASSFRAEETQYF. CDR3 coding DNA: TGTGCCAGCAGTTTTAGGGCGGAAGAGACCCAGTACTTC.

The V gene is TRBV6-5, the J gene TRBJ1-1, with TRBD1 as a possible D gene (6 bases). CDR1 is MNHEY and CDR2 is SVGAGI in the germline V gene. V gave up 2 bases and J gave up 4 bases, with 17 bases separating them. The CDR3 spans 16 residues. The DNA for the CDR3 is TGTGCCAGCAGTTACGTCGGGGGGCGATCTGGCACTGAAGCTTTCTTT. This gives the protein CASSYVGGRSGTEAFF.

The chain is built from TRBV6-1 and TRBJ2-7; weak D call: TRBD1 (5 bases). The V end was cut by 6 bases, the J end by 0 bases, with 12 bases between. CDR3 length: 14 residues. Germline V CDR1 and CDR2: MNHNS, SASEGT. The CDR3 is CASRAGHDSYEQYF. The CDR3, as DNA: TGTGCCAGCAGAGCAGGACACGACTCCTACGAGCAGTACTTC.

The chain's CDR3 is CASNNVSNQPQHF. The CDR3 bases are TGCGCCAGCAATAACGTTAGCAATCAGCCCCAGCATTTT. The chain uses TRBV10-2 and TRBJ1-5; no clear D. CDR1 WSHSY and CDR2 SAAADI come from the germline V gene. The length of the CDR3 is 13 residues. V gave up 7 bases and J gave up 0 bases, with 7 bases separating them.

As concerns this clone: A read error may produce the germline difference seen at one junction end. The V gene is TRBV7-7, the J gene TRBJ2-5; D is unresolved. This CDR3 contains 15 residues. Germline CDR1 and CDR2: SSHAT and FNYEAQ (reference sequence). CDR3: CASSFLPGPQETQYF. CDR3 nucleotides: TGTGCTAGCAGCTTTTTACCCGGGCCCCAAGAGACCCAGTACTTC.

The rearrangement uses TRBV7-9 and TRBJ2-1; 9 bases map to TRBD2. Germline V gives CDR1 SEHNR, CDR2 FQNEAQ (reference sequence). With 5 bases clipped from V and 9 bases from J, the junction kept 2 bases outside the gene matches. CDR3 size: 12 residues. The CDR3: CASSPSGAEQFF. CDR3 in DNA: TGTGCCAGCAGCCCTAGCGGGGCTGAGCAGTTCTTC.

The chain recombines TRBV7-2 with TRBJ1-4, with D possibly being TRBD1 (5 bases). Germline loops: CDR1 SGHTA, CDR2 FQGNSA. This CDR3 is built from 15 residues. With 5 bases removed from V and 11 bases from J, the gap between germline ends came to 21 bases. The CDR3 DNA reads TGTGCCAGCAGCGGCGGGGGAGGGCGCGTCGGTAAACTGTTTTTT. This translates into CASSGGGGRVGKLFF.

To note about this clone: This sample includes further DNA sequences coding for the same CDR3. V is TRBV9 and J is TRBJ2-3; TRBD2 matches at 11 bases. Germline trimming cut 5 bases from V and 3 bases from J; bases unmatched to any gene: 5. Germline CDR1 and CDR2: SGDLS and YYNGEE. The CDR3 spans 15 residues. In DNA, the CDR3 is TGTGCCAGCAGTTCCAGACTAGCGGGGACAGATACGCAGTATTTT. Translating it yields CASSSRLAGTDTQYF.